What follows is one T cell receptor beta chain and its context. The data were obtained in a study of sequential checkpoint blockade in melanoma. Study context: Both treatment sequences were followed by maintenance nivolumab.

Germline V gives CDR1 LGHNA, CDR2 YSLEER. Unmatched junction bases numbered 7, after V lost 5 bases and J lost 3 bases. The CDR3 has 15 residues. The table came from immunoSEQ multiplex PCR; TCRdb's copy has only in-frame clones and leaves some out. The data show around 16,000 clones, with around 77% seen just once and approximately 28% held by the top ten. Treatment indicated: randomized to nivolumab then ipilimumab (arm A) or the reverse (arm B). None of the patients previously received DNA-damaging chemotherapy. PBMC sorting kept live CD3+CD8+ cells without CD19 or CD56. The receptor was derived from a human donor with melanoma. The sample in question was CD8+ T cells sorted from blood (inferred from file names), obtained from a patient given nivolumab and ipilimumab in sequence. The chain has TRBV4-3 and TRBJ2-3; TRBD1 matches 8 bases. The CDR3 spells CASSIGQGVTDTQYF. CDR3 DNA sequence: TGCGCCAGCAGCATTGGACAGGGAGTAACAGATACGCAGTATTTT.